This section outlines one T cell receptor (beta chain) sequence together with its context. TCRdb keeps only in-frame clones here, not all; method: immunoSEQ multiplex PCR. This repertoire shows roughly 120,000 clones, more than 80% found once; its top ten account for more than 5%. The sample comes from a study of blood T cell repertoires in COVID-19. For the study at large: The study drew acute and convalescent COVID-19 samples from the United States, Italy and Spain. The analysed material was cDNA or gDNA that came from T cells, B-cell-depleted T cells, or PBMCs.

Seattle's cohort entered during active infection and was followed longitudinally. The V gene's germline CDR1 is MNHEY and CDR2 SVGAGI. Losses at the gene ends were 6 bases for V and 5 bases for J; bases not matched to a gene: 6. This CDR3 spans 14 amino acids. The receptor comes from a woman aged 60-70 years with COVID-19, enrolled during active disease. The material sequenced was peripheral blood. The rearrangement uses TRBV6-5 and TRBJ1-2, with 10 bases matching TRBD1. CDR3 DNA sequence: TGTGCCAGCAGCAGACAGGGGGCGAGTTATGGCTACACCTTC. Protein sequence: CASSRQGASYGYTF.